The clone carrying this TCR beta chain was detected only a few times. In the study's own analysis: Reference gene primer amplification in the assay estimated nucleated cell counts. Here immunoSEQ multiplex PCR was the method, and the copy in TCRdb shows in-frame clones only, minus some. V and J calls and clone size are given by that table; D and trimming were obtained from the DNA. The data hold 200,000 to 250,000 clones, with around 86% observed a single time. The data belong to a study of blood T cell repertoires in COVID-19. Overall study context: The United States, Italy and Spain supplied acute and convalescent COVID-19 samples. Sources were T cells, B-cell-depleted T cells, or PBMCs; the material itself was cDNA or gDNA.

The CDR3 loop spans 13 amino acids. Trimming took off 8 bases at V and 1 base at J, with 11 bases between the two ends. Per the germline V gene, CDR1 is LNHDA and CDR2 is SQIVND (reference sequence). The chain has TRBV19 and TRBJ1-2; D may be TRBD1 (5 bases). Sequenced material: peripheral blood. This sequence originates from a man younger than 45 who had recovered from COVID-19. The chain's CDR3 is CASEDTNNYGYTF. The CDR3 DNA reads TGTGCCAGTGAGGACACGAATAACTATGGCTACACCTTC.